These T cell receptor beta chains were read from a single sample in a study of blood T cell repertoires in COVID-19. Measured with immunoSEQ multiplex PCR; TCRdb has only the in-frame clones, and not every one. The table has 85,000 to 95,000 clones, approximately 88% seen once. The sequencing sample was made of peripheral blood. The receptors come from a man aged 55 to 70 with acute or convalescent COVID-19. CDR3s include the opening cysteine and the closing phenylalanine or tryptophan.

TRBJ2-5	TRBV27	CASSPQGQETQYF
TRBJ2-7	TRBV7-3	CASSPGTGYEQYF
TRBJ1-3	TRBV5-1	CASRGVSGNTIYF
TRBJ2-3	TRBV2	CASSADRGLTDTQYF
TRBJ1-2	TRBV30	CAWSRTGTGGDGYTF
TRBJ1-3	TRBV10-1	CASSNSGNTIYF
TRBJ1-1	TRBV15	CATRSLGGQGGITEAFF
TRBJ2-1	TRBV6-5	CASRGLAGVGEQFF
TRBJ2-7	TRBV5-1	CASSFSGDPYEQYF
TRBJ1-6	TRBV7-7	CASSLCQDTTGDSPLHF
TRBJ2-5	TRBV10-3	CAISDVRQGVFGETQYF